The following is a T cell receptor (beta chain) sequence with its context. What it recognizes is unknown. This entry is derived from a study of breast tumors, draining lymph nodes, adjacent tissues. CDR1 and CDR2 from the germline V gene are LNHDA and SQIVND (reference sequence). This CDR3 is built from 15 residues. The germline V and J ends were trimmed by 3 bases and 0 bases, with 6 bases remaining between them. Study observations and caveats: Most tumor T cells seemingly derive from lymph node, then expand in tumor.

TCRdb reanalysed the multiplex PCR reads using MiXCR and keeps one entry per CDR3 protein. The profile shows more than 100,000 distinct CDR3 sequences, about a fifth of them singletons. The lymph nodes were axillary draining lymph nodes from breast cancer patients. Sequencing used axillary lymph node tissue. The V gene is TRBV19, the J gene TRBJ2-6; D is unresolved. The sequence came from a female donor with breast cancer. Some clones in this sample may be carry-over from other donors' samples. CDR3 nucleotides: TGTGCCAGTAGTATTGTCCTCTCTGGGGCCAACGTCCTGACTTTC. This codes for CASSIVLSGANVLTF.